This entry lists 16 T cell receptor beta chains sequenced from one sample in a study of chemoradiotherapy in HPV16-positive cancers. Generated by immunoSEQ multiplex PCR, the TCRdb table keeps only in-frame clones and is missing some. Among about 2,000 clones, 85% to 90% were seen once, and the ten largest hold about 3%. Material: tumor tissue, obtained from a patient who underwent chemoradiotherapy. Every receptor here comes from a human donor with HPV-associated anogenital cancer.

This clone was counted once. The CDR3 DNA reads as TGTGCCTGGAGTACTAGCGGGAGTAACCCCGGGGAGCTGTTTTTT. Amino acid sequence: CAWSTSGSNPGELFF. V is TRBV30 and J is TRBJ2-2, with 11 nucleotides matching TRBD2. The trim removed 2 bases at V and 6 bases at J, leaving 5 bases unmatched. This CDR3 is 15 amino acids long. CDR1 is GTSNPN, CDR2 SVGIG, per germline (reference sequence).

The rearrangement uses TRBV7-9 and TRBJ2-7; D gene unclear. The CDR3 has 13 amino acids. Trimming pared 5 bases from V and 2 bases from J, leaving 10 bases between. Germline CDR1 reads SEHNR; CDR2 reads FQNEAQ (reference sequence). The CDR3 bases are TGTGCCAGCAGCCCGACCGTGGCCTACGAGCAGTACTTC. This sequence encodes CASSPTVAYEQYF.

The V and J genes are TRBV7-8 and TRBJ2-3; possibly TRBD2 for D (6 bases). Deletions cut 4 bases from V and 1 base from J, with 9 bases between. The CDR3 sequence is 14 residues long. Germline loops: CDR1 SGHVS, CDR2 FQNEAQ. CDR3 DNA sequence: TGTGCCAGCAGCTGGGAGGCGGGCACAGATACGCAGTATTTT. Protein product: CASSWEAGTDTQYF.

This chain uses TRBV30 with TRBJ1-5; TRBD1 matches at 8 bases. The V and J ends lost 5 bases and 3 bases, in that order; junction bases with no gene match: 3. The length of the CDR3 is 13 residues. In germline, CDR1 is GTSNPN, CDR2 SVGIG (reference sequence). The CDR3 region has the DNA TGTGCCTGGGACAGGGGCCTCAATCAGCCCCAGCATTTT. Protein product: CAWDRGLNQPQHF.

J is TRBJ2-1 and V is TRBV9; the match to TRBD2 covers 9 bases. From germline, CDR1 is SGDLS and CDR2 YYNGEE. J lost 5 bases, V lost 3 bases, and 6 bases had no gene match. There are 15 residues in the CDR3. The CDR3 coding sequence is TGTGCCAGCAGCGGTAGCGGGAGTCCCCACAATGAGCAGTTCTTC. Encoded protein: CASSGSGSPHNEQFF.

This chain's CDR3 is CASSDARVRYTF. CDR3 bases: TGTGCCAGCAGTGATGCTAGGGTTCGCTACACCTTC. The rearrangement links TRBV25-1 to TRBJ1-2; D ambiguous. In germline, CDR1 is MGHDK, CDR2 SYGVNS. V was cut by 3 bases and J by 9 bases, with 11 bases left in between. The CDR3 is 12 residues long.

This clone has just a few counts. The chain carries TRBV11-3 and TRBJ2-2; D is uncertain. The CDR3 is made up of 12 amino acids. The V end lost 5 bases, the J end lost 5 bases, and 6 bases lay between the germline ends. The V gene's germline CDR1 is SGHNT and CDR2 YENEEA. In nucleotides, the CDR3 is TGTGCCAGCAGCCTCGGGACCGGGGAGCTGTTTTTT. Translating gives CASSLGTGELFF.

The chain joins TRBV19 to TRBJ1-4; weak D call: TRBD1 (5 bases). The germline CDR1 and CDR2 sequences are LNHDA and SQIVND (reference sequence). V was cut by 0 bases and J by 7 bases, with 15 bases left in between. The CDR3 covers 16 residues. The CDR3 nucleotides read TGTGCCAGTAGTATAGAAAGACAGTGGCCTCCTGAAAAACTGTTTTTT. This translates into CASSIERQWPPEKLFF.

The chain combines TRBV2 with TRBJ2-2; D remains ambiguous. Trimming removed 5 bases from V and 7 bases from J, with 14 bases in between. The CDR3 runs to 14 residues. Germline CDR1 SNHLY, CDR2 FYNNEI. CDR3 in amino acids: CASSRTEYSGELFF. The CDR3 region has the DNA TGTGCCAGCAGTAGGACCGAGTACAGCGGGGAGCTGTTTTTT.

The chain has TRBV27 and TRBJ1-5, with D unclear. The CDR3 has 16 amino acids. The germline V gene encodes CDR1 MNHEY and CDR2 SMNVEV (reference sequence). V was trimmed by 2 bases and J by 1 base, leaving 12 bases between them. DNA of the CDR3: TGTGCCAGCAGTTTAACGGCAGGCTTCAGCAATCAGCCCCAGCATTTT. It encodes CASSLTAGFSNQPQHF.

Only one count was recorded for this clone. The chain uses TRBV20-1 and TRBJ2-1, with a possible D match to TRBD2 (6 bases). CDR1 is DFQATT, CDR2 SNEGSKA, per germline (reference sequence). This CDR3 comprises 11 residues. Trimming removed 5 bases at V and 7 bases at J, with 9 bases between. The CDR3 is CSAGTHNEQFF. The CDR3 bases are TGCAGTGCTGGGACTCATAATGAGCAGTTCTTC.

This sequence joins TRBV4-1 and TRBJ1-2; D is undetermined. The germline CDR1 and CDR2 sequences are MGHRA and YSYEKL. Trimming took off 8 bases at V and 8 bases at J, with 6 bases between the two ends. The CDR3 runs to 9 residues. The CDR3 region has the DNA TGCGCCAGCTTTCAGGGCTACACCTTC. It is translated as CASFQGYTF.

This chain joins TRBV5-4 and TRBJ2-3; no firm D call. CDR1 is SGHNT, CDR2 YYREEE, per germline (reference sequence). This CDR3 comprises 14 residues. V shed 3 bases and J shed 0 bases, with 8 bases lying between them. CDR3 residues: CASSSGPSTDTQYF. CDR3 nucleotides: TGTGCCAGCAGCTCCGGACCGAGCACAGATACGCAGTATTTT.

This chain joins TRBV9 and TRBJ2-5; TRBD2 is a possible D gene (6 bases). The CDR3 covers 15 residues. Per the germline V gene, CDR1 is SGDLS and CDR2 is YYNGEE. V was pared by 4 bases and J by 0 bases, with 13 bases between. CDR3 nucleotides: TGTGCCAGCAGCCCCCATAGCGGAAACCAAGAGACCCAGTACTTC. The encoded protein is CASSPHSGNQETQYF.

The CDR3 protein is CASSIVIQGEQYF. In DNA, the CDR3 is TGTGCCAGTAGTATAGTCATACAGGGCGAGCAGTACTTC. The rearrangement links TRBV19 to TRBJ2-7, with D possibly being TRBD1 (6 bases). Deletions cut 1 base from V and 6 bases from J, with 10 bases between. CDR3 size: 13 residues. Germline loops: CDR1 LNHDA, CDR2 SQIVND (reference sequence).

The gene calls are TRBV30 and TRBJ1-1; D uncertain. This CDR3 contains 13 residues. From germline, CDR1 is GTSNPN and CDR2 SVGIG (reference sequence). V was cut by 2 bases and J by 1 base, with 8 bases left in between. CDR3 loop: CAWSWSPNTEAFF. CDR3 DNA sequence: TGTGCCTGGAGTTGGAGTCCGAACACTGAAGCTTTCTTT.